Below, one TCR beta chain is given with its context. Its antigen is undetermined. A multiplex PCR was run with 60 Vbeta primers and 13 Jbeta primers. This table comes from immunoSEQ multiplex PCR, and its TCRdb copy is limited to in-frame clones, with some not included. The profile shows about 150,000 clones, approximately 72% of them singletons. V was clipped by 2 bases and J by 7 bases, with 15 bases between them. The germline gives CDR1 SGHAT, CDR2 FQNNGV. CDR3 size: 15 residues. This entry belongs to a study of cytomegalovirus exposure and HLA in healthy donors. Study-wide context: Membership in the Caucasian-associated ancestry cluster was found for about 80% of roughly 400 genotyped donors. Study-wide results and caveats: In a later analysis, DRB1 alleles had the most associated TCRs; HLA-C alleles the fewest. It was reported in a later analysis that an Asian-associated ancestry cluster showed fewer N-insertions than the roughly 710-donor mean.

Sequencing used PBMCs. The chain carries TRBV11-2 and TRBJ2-1; a possible D gene is TRBD2 (5 bases). The receptor's source is a man aged 18-30 years in good health and CMV-seronegative. The DNA of the CDR3 is TGTGCCAGCAGCTTAACAACAGAGGGCCGAAATGAGCAGTTCTTC. As protein: CASSLTTEGRNEQFF.